Reported below is one T cell receptor (beta chain). The sample originates from a study of response to subunit inactivated influenza vaccine. One entry per CDR3 protein, called by TCRdb with MiXCR from the RT-PCR reads. The data show roughly 700,000 distinct CDR3 sequences, 14% seen once. V shed 2 bases and J shed 1 base, with 9 bases lying between them. CDR3 length: 13 residues. CDR1 and CDR2 (germline): GTSNPN, SVGIG (reference sequence). The receptor was isolated from a man aged 45-65 years who received an inactivated influenza vaccine. Sequenced here: PBMCs from blood, sampled about 14 days before vaccination. The gene calls are TRBV30 and TRBJ2-7; D gene unclear. The DNA for the CDR3 is TGTGCCTGGAGTCTGATTGGTTCCTACGAGCAGTACTTC. Its protein product is CAWSLIGSYEQYF.